The TCR beta chain under discussion was sequenced for a study of regulatory T cells in long-lasting Graves disease. Building the TCR beta libraries relied on iRepertoire HTBI primers, and CDR3 regions underwent Arm-PCR. TCRdb passed the multiplex PCR reads through MiXCR, listing each CDR3 protein once. The sample lists 400,000 to 450,000 distinct CDR3 sequences; about a quarter were seen once. Worth noting for this clonotype: Its antigen is currently unknown.

The time point is: persistent/refractory GD, antithyroid drugs over 5 years with positive TRAb. Following extraction of RNA from PBMCs, that RNA was used to make the TCR library. Graves' disease diagnoses followed American Thyroid Association guidelines. Overall study results and limits: Relative to new patients (roughly 980), persistent patients exhibited greater sharing of public clonotypes (around 2,700).

Specimen: peripheral blood mononuclear cells (PBMCs), collected when the disease was refractory, from a patient treated with antithyroid drugs. This clonotype originated in a female donor with Graves disease.

CDR3 coding DNA: TGTGCCAGCAGCTTAGGGGAAGCTAGCACAGATACGCAGTATTTT. Translation gives CASSLGEASTDTQYF. V is TRBV7-3 and J is TRBJ2-3; no clear D. Looked up from germline, CDR1 is SGHTA and CDR2 is FQGTGA. CDR3 length equals 15 residues. Trimming stripped 2 bases from V and 0 bases from J, with 9 bases between. Full variable domain (remainder filled in from reference TRBV7-3 and TRBJ2-3): GAGVSQTPSNKVTEKGKYVELRCDPISGHTALYWYRQSLGQGPEFLIYFQGTGAADDSGLPNDRFFAVRPEGSVSTLKIQRTERGDSAVYLCASSLGEASTDTQYFGPGTRLTVL.